These 15 T cell receptor beta chains were all obtained from the same sample, sequenced in a study of T-cell reconstitution after alpha-beta-depleted transplantation in children. Unique molecular identifiers were built into the TCRbeta library. TCRdb re-called the PCR reads through MiXCR, storing one row per CDR3 protein. The data contain about 340,000 distinct CDR3 sequences, approximately 10% of them singletons. The sequenced sample was PBMCs from the stem cell graft donor, obtained from the stem cell graft. The receptors derive from a human donor who donated a stem cell graft to a child with acute lymphoblastic leukemia.

This chain joins TRBV5-5 and TRBJ2-7; TRBD1 matches at 7 bases. The CDR3 is made up of 16 amino acids. Per the germline V gene, CDR1 is SGHKS and CDR2 is YYEKEE (reference sequence). The J segment lost 0 bases and the V segment lost 4 bases, leaving 10 bases of the junction unmatched. The CDR3 coding sequence is TGTGCCAGCAGCCGCGCCCGGGACAGACTCTCCTACGAGCAGTACTTC. Its protein is CASSRARDRLSYEQYF.

This clonotype was detected many times. One junction end disagrees with the germline gene, perhaps due to a read error. The J gene is TRBJ2-5, the V gene TRBV25-1; no reliable D call. Germline CDR1 is MGHDK and CDR2 is SYGVNS. The length of the CDR3 is 11 residues. In nucleotides, the CDR3 is TGCGCCAGCAGTAAACAAGAGACCCAGTACTTC. This encodes CASSKQETQYF.

This clonotype was detected only a few times. The chain carries TRBV28 and TRBJ2-2; D is unclear. The germline V gene has CDR1 MDHEN and CDR2 SYDVKM. This CDR3 has 13 amino acids. Trimming pared 5 bases from V and 3 bases from J, leaving 7 bases between. The CDR3 region has the DNA TGTGCCAGCAGTCGGAGTGACACCGGGGAGCTGTTTTTT. Its protein product is CASSRSDTGELFF.

The CDR3: CASSPGSNYGYTF. CDR3 coding DNA: TGCGCCAGCAGCCCCGGTTCCAACTATGGCTACACCTTC. V is TRBV5-1 and J is TRBJ1-2; D is unclear. Germline V gives CDR1 SGHRS, CDR2 YFSETQ. CDR3 length: 13 residues. V was clipped by 4 bases and J by 2 bases, with 9 bases between them.

There are many counts of this clonotype. The chain joins TRBV28 to TRBJ2-5; TRBD2 agrees at 8 bases. The CDR3 has 12 amino acids. The germline CDR1 and CDR2 sequences are MDHEN and SYDVKM. The V and J ends lost 11 bases and 3 bases, in that order; junction bases with no gene match: 5. This CDR3 is CASSGSKETQYF. As DNA, the CDR3 is TGTGCCTCAAGCGGGAGTAAAGAGACCCAGTACTTC.

This clonotype was seen only a few times. This chain uses TRBV20-1 with TRBJ1-3; no reliable D call. Germline V lookup: CDR1 DFQATT, CDR2 SNEGSKA (reference sequence). V dropped 5 bases and J dropped 0 bases, with 11 bases sitting between them. The CDR3 length is 14 residues. The CDR3 sequence: CSAQDLLSGNTIYF. The CDR3 DNA sequence: TGCAGTGCTCAGGACCTTCTCTCTGGAAACACCATATATTTT.

The J gene is TRBJ2-1, the V gene TRBV12-3 or TRBV12-4; D is unclear. V was cut by 8 bases and J by 8 bases, with 19 bases left in between. This CDR3 has 14 residues. CDR3 region: CASGPSSVVHEQFF. The DNA for the CDR3 is TGTGCCAGCGGCCCTAGTAGTGTTGTCCATGAGCAGTTCTTC.

The J gene is TRBJ1-2, the V gene TRBV6-4, with no clear D. The germline gives CDR1 MRHNA, CDR2 SNTAGT. This CDR3 has 15 residues. With 7 bases removed from V and 0 bases from J, the gap between germline ends came to 15 bases. The CDR3 loop is CASIFRRTANYGYTF. Written as DNA, the CDR3 is TGTGCCAGCATTTTTAGGAGGACGGCTAACTATGGCTACACCTTC.

This clonotype occurred a few times. This sequence joins TRBV27 and TRBJ2-3, with TRBD2 matching over 14 bases. With 6 bases clipped from V and 5 bases from J, the junction kept 13 bases outside the gene matches. The CDR3 covers 18 residues. CDR1 and CDR2 from the germline V gene are MNHEY and SMNVEV (reference sequence). Here the CDR3 DNA reads TGTGCCAGCAGAAGACAGGGGGGACTAGCGGGAGTTCAAGATACGCAGTATTTT. Protein product: CASRRQGGLAGVQDTQYF.

The table lists this clonotype with a few counts. This sequence joins TRBV30 and TRBJ1-2; 8 nucleotides match TRBD1. V trimming: 4 bases; J trimming: 8 bases; junction bases outside the gene matches: 6. Germline loops: CDR1 GTSNPN, CDR2 SVGIG (reference sequence). This CDR3 is built from 12 residues. CDR3 nucleotide sequence: TGTGCCTGGACCAGGACAGGGTCAGGCTACACCTTC. It codes for CAWTRTGSGYTF.

This clonotype occurred many times. The chain links TRBV15 to TRBJ2-5; D unclear. The CDR3 length is 13 residues. Germline CDR1 reads LNHNV; CDR2 reads YYDKDF (reference sequence). V was cut by 0 bases and J by 4 bases, with 6 bases left in between. CDR3 residues: CATSRDLIETQYF. The CDR3 DNA reads TGTGCCACCAGCAGAGATTTAATAGAGACCCAGTACTTC.

This clonotype was observed a handful of times. The CDR3 loop reads CASSLYGEGYTF. CDR3 DNA: TGTGCCAGCAGTTTATATGGGGAGGGCTACACCTTC. The chain uses TRBV27 and TRBJ1-2; D is uncertain. CDR1 is MNHEY and CDR2 is SMNVEV in the germline V gene (reference sequence). The CDR3 has 12 amino acids. Trimming took 1 base from V and 8 from J, leaving 8 bases between them.

The gene calls are TRBV12-3 or TRBV12-4 and TRBJ1-1; TRBD1 aligns across 7 bases. CDR3 length: 14 amino acids. Trimming at V came to 4 bases and at J to 8 bases, leaving 10 bases not matched to a gene. As DNA, the CDR3 is TGTGCCAGCAGTTACGGGGACAGCCGGCCCGAAGCTTTCTTT. Amino acid sequence: CASSYGDSRPEAFF.

This clonotype was recorded at least ten times. The rearrangement links TRBV29-1 to TRBJ2-7; the match to TRBD1 covers 8 bases. Germline CDR1 reads SQVTM; CDR2 reads ANQGSEA. The trim removed 6 bases at V and 2 bases at J, leaving 6 bases unmatched. This CDR3 contains 13 residues. The CDR3 reads CSVERQGTYEQYF. The CDR3 DNA is TGCAGCGTAGAACGACAGGGGACCTACGAGCAGTACTTC.

The V call is TRBV12-3 or TRBV12-4, the J call TRBJ2-1; 7 nucleotides match TRBD1. The CDR3 consists of 15 residues. The J segment lost 1 base and the V segment lost 5 bases, leaving 5 bases of the junction unmatched. The CDR3 region has the DNA TGTGCCAGCAGTCCGACAGGGTGGTCCTACAATGAGCAGTTCTTC. Encoded protein: CASSPTGWSYNEQFF.